The 23 T cell receptor beta chains given below trace back to one sample, sequenced in a study of OX40 agonist ivuxolimab in advanced cancers. The protocol was immunoSEQ multiplex PCR, while the TCRdb copy is restricted to in-frame clones and leaves out a portion. The sample shows around 50,000 clones, 70% to 90% of them seen only once. The sample here was CD4+ or CD8+ T cells sorted from blood, taken in a trial of the OX40 agonist ivuxolimab. The receptors stem from an adult with an advanced solid tumor such as melanoma, head and neck, liver or kidney cancer.

J is TRBJ2-7 and V is TRBV5-5; 9 positions agree with TRBD2. The CDR3 is 14 amino acids. V lost 2 bases and J lost 4; bases outside the gene matches: 4. Germline V lookup: CDR1 SGHKS, CDR2 YYEKEE (reference sequence). The CDR3 sequence is CASSLGLAIYEQYF. The CDR3 DNA reads as TGTGCCAGCAGCTTAGGACTAGCGATTTACGAGCAGTACTTC. Together with reference TRBV5-5 and TRBJ2-7, the CDR3 gives the full variable domain: DAGVTQSPTHLIKTRGQQVTLRCSPISGHKSVSWYQQVLGQGPQFIFQYYEKEERGRGNFPDRFSARQFPNYSSELNVNALLLGDSALYLCASSLGLAIYEQYFGPGTRLTVT.

The V call is TRBV7-8, the J call TRBJ1-4, with 8 bases aligning to TRBD1. From germline, CDR1 is SGHVS and CDR2 FQNEAQ. Losses at the gene ends were 3 bases for V and 8 bases for J; bases not matched to a gene: 11. The length of the CDR3 is 16 residues. In nucleotides, the CDR3 is TGTGCCAGCAGCTTCGGGACGCAGGGGGCGGGAGAAAAACTGTTTTTT. This gives the protein CASSFGTQGAGEKLFF.

The chain employs TRBV4-1 and TRBJ2-2; unclear D gene. The CDR3 runs to 14 residues. V was trimmed by 5 bases and J by 5 bases, leaving 12 bases between them. CDR1 and CDR2 (germline): MGHRA, YSYEKL. The CDR3 sequence is CASSLATRTGELFF. In DNA, the CDR3 is TGCGCCAGCAGCTTGGCGACGAGGACCGGGGAGCTGTTTTTT.

This clone was recorded once. This chain links TRBV18 with TRBJ2-2, with 10 bases fitting TRBD1. The V segment lost 1 base and the J segment 5 bases; nucleotides outside the gene matches: 1. The CDR3 runs to 15 residues. The germline gives CDR1 KGHSH, CDR2 LQKENI. CDR3 in DNA: TGTGCCAGCTCACCACGGGACAGGGGAACCGGGGAGCTGTTTTTT. It yields the protein CASSPRDRGTGELFF.

The rearrangement uses TRBV5-4 and TRBJ2-2, with 7 bases identical to TRBD1. From germline, CDR1 is SGHNT and CDR2 YYREEE (reference sequence). CDR3 length: 16 amino acids. The V and J ends lost 4 bases and 2 bases, in that order; junction bases with no gene match: 8. The CDR3 loop reads CASSTRQGVNTGELFF. CDR3 in DNA: TGTGCCAGCAGCACGAGACAGGGAGTTAACACCGGGGAGCTGTTTTTT.

The gene calls are TRBV2 and TRBJ2-2; D remains unclear. This CDR3 contains 14 residues. With 2 bases removed from V and 0 bases from J, the gap between germline ends came to 4 bases. Germline-derived CDR1 and CDR2 are SNHLY and FYNNEI. The CDR3 DNA sequence: TGTGCCAGCAGTGAACTTTCGAACACCGGGGAGCTGTTTTTT. This sequence encodes CASSELSNTGELFF. The variable domain in full, with the rest retrieved from reference TRBV2 and TRBJ2-2, is EPEVTQTPSHQVTQMGQEVILRCVPISNHLYFYWYRQILGQKVEFLVSFYNNEISEKSEIFDDQFSVERPDGSNFTLKIRSTKLEDSAMYFCASSELSNTGELFFGEGSRLTVL.

The chain recombines TRBV6-1 with TRBJ2-2; 12 bases match TRBD2. The CDR3 spans 16 residues. Germline CDR1 MNHNS, CDR2 SASEGT. The ends lost 2 bases at V and 5 bases at J; junction bases unmatched: 3. Here the CDR3 DNA reads TGTGCCAGCAGTGAACTAGCGGGAGGGCGAACCGGGGAGCTGTTTTTT. Its translation is CASSELAGGRTGELFF.

V usage is TRBV7-8 and J usage is TRBJ2-7; D is uncertain. This CDR3 has 14 residues. Trimming removed 0 bases from V and 4 bases from J, with 10 bases in between. CDR1 is SGHVS and CDR2 is FQNEAQ in the germline V gene. CDR3 DNA: TGTGCCAGCAGCTTAGCGCTGGTAGGGTACGAGCAGTACTTC. Protein product: CASSLALVGYEQYF.

This clone was seen only once. The rearrangement uses TRBV11-3 and TRBJ2-5; 12 nucleotides match TRBD2. Germline loops: CDR1 SGHNT, CDR2 YENEEA. CDR3 length: 14 amino acids. J gave up 2 bases and V 6 bases, and 1 base lay outside the gene matches. Here the CDR3 reads CASSLAGGQETQYF. CDR3 bases: TGTGCCAGCAGTCTAGCGGGAGGGCAAGAGACCCAGTACTTC.

The chain is built from TRBV7-9 and TRBJ2-1; either TRBD1 or TRBD2 may fit D (5 bases each). Deletions cut 5 bases from V and 6 bases from J, with 11 bases between. In germline, CDR1 is SEHNR, CDR2 FQNEAQ (reference sequence). The CDR3 sequence is 13 residues long. The CDR3 coding sequence is TGTGCCAGCAGCGGGGGACGGTTCAATGAGCAGTTCTTC. Residues: CASSGGRFNEQFF.

The chain joins TRBV4-1 to TRBJ2-1; unclear D gene. CDR1 is MGHRA and CDR2 is YSYEKL in the germline V gene. V was pared by 1 base and J by 10 bases, with 17 bases between. The CDR3 consists of 15 residues. Here the CDR3 DNA reads TGCGCCAGCAGCCAAGTACTCCCTGTTAAGAGGGAGCAGTTCTTC. It specifies CASSQVLPVKREQFF.

This chain joins TRBV7-3 and TRBJ2-2; weak D call: TRBD1 (5 bases). Per germline, CDR1 SGHTA and CDR2 FQGTGA. The CDR3 covers 15 residues. The V end was cut by 5 bases, the J end by 3 bases, with 13 bases between. The CDR3 nucleotides are TGTGCCAGCAGCGACGGTGGACACCACACCGGGGAGCTGTTTTTT. Its translation: CASSDGGHHTGELFF.

The rearrangement links TRBV5-8 to TRBJ2-7; TRBD1 is a possible D gene (5 bases). V was cut by 0 bases and J by 3 bases, with 16 bases left in between. This CDR3 spans 16 amino acids. Germline values: CDR1 SGHTS, CDR2 YDEGEE. The CDR3 protein is CASSLVTVDSIYEQYF. CDR3 in DNA: TGTGCCAGCAGCTTGGTGACAGTAGATTCCATCTACGAGCAGTACTTC.

With respect to this clone: One end of the junction varies from germline; a read error may be responsible. CDR3 sequence: CVSSLAGVTYNEQFF. CDR3 sequence (DNA): TGTGTCAGCAGTTTGGCGGGGGTTACCTACAATGAGCAGTTCTTC. The chain uses TRBV27 and TRBJ2-1, with 7 bases matching TRBD2. This CDR3 is built from 15 residues. Germline V gene data show CDR1 as MNHEY and CDR2 as SMNVEV (reference sequence).

The chain couples TRBV10-3 to TRBJ2-7; TRBD1 agrees at 7 bases. Germline CDR1 is ENHRY and CDR2 is SYGVKD. V trimming: 8 bases; J trimming: 0 bases; junction bases outside the gene matches: 7. CDR3 size: 14 residues. DNA for the CDR3: TGTGCCATCGGTAAGGGACAGAGCTCCTACGAGCAGTACTTC. It yields the protein CAIGKGQSSYEQYF.

The CDR3 here is CASSFGTSGVSQFF. The CDR3 region has the DNA TGTGCCAGCAGCTTTGGGACTAGCGGGGTCTCCCAGTTCTTC. The rearrangement links TRBV7-8 to TRBJ2-1, with 13 bases identical to TRBD2. Trimming at V came to 3 bases and at J to 13 bases, leaving 6 bases not matched to a gene. In germline, CDR1 is SGHVS, CDR2 FQNEAQ. The CDR3 loop spans 14 amino acids.

This clone was seen only a few times. In DNA, the CDR3 is TGTGCCAGCAGCTTTAACAGACAAGAGACCCAGTACTTC. Its translation is CASSFNRQETQYF. This chain connects TRBV5-8 to TRBJ2-5; D not resolved. Trimming took 2 bases from V and 2 from J, leaving 7 bases between them. CDR3 length equals 13 residues. CDR1 and CDR2 (germline): SGHTS, YDEGEE.

J is TRBJ2-5 and V is TRBV7-6; TRBD2 might be the D (5 bases). The CDR3 has 12 residues. Germline CDR1 reads SGHVS; CDR2 reads FNYEAQ. Trimming stripped 7 bases from V and 1 base from J, with 7 bases between. CDR3 coding DNA: TGTGCCAGCACGGACTCCCAAGAGACCCAGTACTTC. It specifies CASTDSQETQYF.

The chain recombines TRBV28 with TRBJ1-2; the D gene is possibly TRBD1 (5 bases). CDR1 MDHEN and CDR2 SYDVKM come from the germline V gene. This CDR3 region has 14 residues. V was cut by 6 bases and J by 8 bases, with 19 bases left in between. The CDR3 protein is CASSPRGPALGYTF. CDR3 sequence (DNA): TGTGCCAGCAGCCCACGGGGCCCGGCGTTAGGCTACACCTTC.

The genes are TRBV5-1 and TRBJ2-2; D ambiguous. This CDR3 has 13 amino acids. Trimming removed 1 base at V and 7 bases at J, with 8 bases between. The germline V gene has CDR1 SGHRS and CDR2 YFSETQ. CDR3 sequence (DNA): TGCGCCAGCAGCTTGATATCGGACGGGGAGCTGTTTTTT. It codes for CASSLISDGELFF.

The V and J genes are TRBV5-1 and TRBJ2-2; 7 nucleotides agree with TRBD1. This CDR3 is built from 16 residues. With V trimmed by 4 bases and J by 4 bases, 10 bases remained unmatched. CDR1 is SGHRS and CDR2 is YFSETQ in the germline V gene. DNA of the CDR3: TGCGCCAGCAGCAGAATGACAGGGAGTAGCACCGGGGAGCTGTTTTTT. Translated: CASSRMTGSSTGELFF.

The V gene is TRBV11-2, the J gene TRBJ2-7, with 14 bases identical to TRBD2. Germline V gives CDR1 SGHAT, CDR2 FQNNGV. The CDR3 consists of 16 residues. V lost 1 base to trimming and J lost 5 bases; unmatched junction nucleotides: 4. CDR3 nucleotides: TGTGCCAGCAGCTTAGCGGGACTAGCGGGAGCCCACGAGCAGTACTTC. Its protein product is CASSLAGLAGAHEQYF.

This clone showed up just once. The rearrangement joins TRBV18 to TRBJ1-5; tentatively, D is TRBD1 (5 bases). This CDR3 contains 14 residues. Germline CDR1 is KGHSH and CDR2 is LQKENI. V lost 1 base and J 5 bases, leaving 9 bases between the germline ends. The CDR3 DNA reads TGTGCCAGCTCACCACAGGGGTTGCATCAGCCCCAGCATTTT. This gives the protein CASSPQGLHQPQHF.